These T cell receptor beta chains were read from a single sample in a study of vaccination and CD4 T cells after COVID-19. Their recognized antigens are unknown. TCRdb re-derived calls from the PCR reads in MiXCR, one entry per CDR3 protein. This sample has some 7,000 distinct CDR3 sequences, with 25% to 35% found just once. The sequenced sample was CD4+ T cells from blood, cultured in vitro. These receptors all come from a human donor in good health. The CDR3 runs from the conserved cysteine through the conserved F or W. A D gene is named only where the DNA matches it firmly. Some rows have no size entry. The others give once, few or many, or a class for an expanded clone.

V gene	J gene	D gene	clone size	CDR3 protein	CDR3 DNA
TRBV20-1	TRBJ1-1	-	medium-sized	CSARDRITEAFF	TGCAGTGCTAGAGACAGGATCACTGAAGCTTTCTTT
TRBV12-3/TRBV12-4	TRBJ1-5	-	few	CASSSRGAGPQHF	TGTGCCAGCAGCTCGAGGGGGGCTGGGCCCCAGCATTTT
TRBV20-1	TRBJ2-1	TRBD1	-	CSAQGQIEQFF	TGCAGTGCCCAGGGACAGATTGAGCAGTTCTTC
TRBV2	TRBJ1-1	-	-	CASNPSGHGTEAFF	TGTGCCAGCAATCCGTCGGGGCACGGGACTGAAGCTTTCTTT
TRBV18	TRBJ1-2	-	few	CASSPLAEERGYTF	TGTGCCAGCTCACCACTCGCGGAGGAGAGAGGCTACACCTTC
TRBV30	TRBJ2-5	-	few	CAWSPDSGTQYF	TGTGCCTGGAGTCCCGACAGCGGGACCCAGTACTTC
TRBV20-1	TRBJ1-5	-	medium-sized	CSASTIGVDQPQHF	TGCAGTGCATCTACGATAGGGGTAGATCAGCCCCAGCATTTT
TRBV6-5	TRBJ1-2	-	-	CASSYRMGGYGYTF	TGTGCCAGCAGTTACCGTATGGGGGGCTATGGCTACACCTTC
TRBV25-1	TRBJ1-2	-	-	CASSEFRGMGGYTF	TGTGCCAGCAGTGAATTTCGGGGAATGGGGGGCTACACCTTC
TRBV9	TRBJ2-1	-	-	CASSVGTISTNEQFF	TGTGCCAGCAGCGTAGGCACTATTTCAACCAATGAGCAGTTCTTC
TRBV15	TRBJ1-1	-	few	CATSRVGGARTEAFF	TGTGCCACCAGCAGAGTAGGGGGGGCGCGAACTGAAGCTTTCTTT
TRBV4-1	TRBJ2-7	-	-	CASSQSVLLEDEQYF	TGCGCCAGCAGCCAATCGGTGCTCCTTGAGGACGAGCAGTACTTC
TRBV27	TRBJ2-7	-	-	CASSRLAGSWDEQYF	TGTGCCAGCAGTAGATTGGCGGGTAGCTGGGACGAGCAGTACTTC
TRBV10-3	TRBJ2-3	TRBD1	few	CAISGTDSDTQYF	TGTGCCATCAGCGGGACAGACTCAGATACGCAGTATTTT
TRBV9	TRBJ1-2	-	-	CASSAKSGDGYTF	TGTGCCAGCAGCGCAAAATCAGGGGATGGCTACACCTTC
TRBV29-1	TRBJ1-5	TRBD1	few	CSARQGSNQPQHF	TGCAGCGCTCGACAGGGGAGCAATCAGCCCCAGCATTTT
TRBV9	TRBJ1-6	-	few	CASSVGTLTNSPLHF	TGTGCCAGCAGCGTCGGGACATTAACTAATTCACCCCTCCACTTT
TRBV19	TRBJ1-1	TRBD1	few	CASSPQTGMNTEAFF	TGTGCCAGTAGTCCCCAGACAGGGATGAACACTGAAGCTTTCTTT
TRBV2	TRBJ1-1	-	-	CASRKEGNTEAFF	TGTGCCAGCAGGAAGGAGGGAAACACTGAAGCTTTCTTT
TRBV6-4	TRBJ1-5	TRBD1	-	CASSETGGGNQPQHF	TGTGCCAGCAGTGAAACAGGGGGCGGCAATCAGCCCCAGCATTTT
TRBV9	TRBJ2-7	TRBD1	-	CASSAGTGTYEQYF	TGTGCCAGCAGCGCCGGGACAGGGACCTACGAGCAGTACTTC
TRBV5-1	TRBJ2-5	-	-	CASNRGQETQYF	TGCGCCAGCAACCGGGGTCAAGAGACCCAGTACTTC
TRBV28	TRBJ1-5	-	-	CASSLSGYQPQHF	TGTGCCAGCAGTTTATCAGGGTATCAGCCCCAGCATTTT
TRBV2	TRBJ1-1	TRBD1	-	CASSARTGLVEAFF	TGTGCCAGCAGTGCCCGGACAGGGCTAGTTGAAGCTTTCTTT
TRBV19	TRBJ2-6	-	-	CASSGGTWANVLTF	TGTGCCAGTAGTGGCGGGACATGGGCCAACGTCCTGACTTTC
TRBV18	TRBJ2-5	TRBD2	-	CASSPPGWTSGQETQYF	TGTGCCAGCTCACCACCTGGGTGGACTAGCGGACAAGAGACCCAGTACTTC
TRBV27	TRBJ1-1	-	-	CASTDGRFPNTEAFF	TGTGCCAGCACCGACGGGCGGTTCCCGAACACTGAAGCTTTCTTT
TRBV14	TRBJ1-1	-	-	CASSRHLNTEAFF	TGTGCCAGCAGCAGGCACCTGAACACTGAAGCTTTCTTT
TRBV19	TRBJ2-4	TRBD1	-	CASSLLGQDNIQYF	TGTGCCAGTAGTTTACTAGGACAGGACAACATTCAGTACTTC
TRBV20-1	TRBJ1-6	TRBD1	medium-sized	CSAPGGSPGSNSPLHF	TGCAGTGCCCCAGGGGGGAGTCCGGGGTCCAATTCACCCCTCCACTTT
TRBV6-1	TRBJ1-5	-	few	CASSLSVGNNQPQHF	TGTGCCAGCAGTCTGTCGGTTGGGAACAATCAGCCCCAGCATTTT
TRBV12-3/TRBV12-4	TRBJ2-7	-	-	CASRPPGRTYEQYF	TGTGCCAGCAGACCACCGGGACGGACGTACGAGCAGTACTTC
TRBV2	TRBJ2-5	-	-	CASTGDPGETQYF	TGTGCCAGCACAGGAGATCCGGGAGAGACCCAGTACTTC
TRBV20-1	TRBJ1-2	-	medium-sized	CSASTGYPTTYGYTF	TGCAGTGCTAGTACAGGGTATCCCACAACCTATGGCTACACCTTC
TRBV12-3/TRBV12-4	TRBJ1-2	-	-	CASSPDVNYGYTF	TGTGCCAGCAGTCCTGACGTTAACTATGGCTACACCTTC
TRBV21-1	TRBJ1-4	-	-	CASRPRRATNEKLFF	TGTGCCAGCAGACCCAGGAGGGCAACTAATGAAAAACTGTTTTTT
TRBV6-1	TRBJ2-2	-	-	CASRQNPDGELFF	TGTGCCAGCAGGCAAAATCCGGACGGGGAGCTGTTTTTT
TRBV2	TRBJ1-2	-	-	CASSEQDDGYTF	TGTGCCAGCAGTGAACAGGACGATGGCTACACCTTC
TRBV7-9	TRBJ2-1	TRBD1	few	CASSLSWQQGEYNEQFF	TGTGCCAGCAGCTTAAGTTGGCAACAGGGGGAGTACAATGAGCAGTTCTTC
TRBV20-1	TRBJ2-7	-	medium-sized	CSARSEPLGEQYF	TGCAGTGCTAGATCCGAGCCATTAGGCGAGCAGTACTTC
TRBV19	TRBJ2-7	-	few	CASSIALTYEQYF	TGTGCCAGTAGTATAGCCCTAACCTACGAGCAGTACTTC
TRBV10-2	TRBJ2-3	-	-	CASRDLRWGKADTQYF	TGCGCCAGCAGAGACTTGAGGTGGGGAAAAGCAGATACGCAGTATTTT
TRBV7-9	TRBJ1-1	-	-	CASSQGETEAFF	TGTGCCAGCAGCCAGGGTGAAACTGAAGCTTTCTTT
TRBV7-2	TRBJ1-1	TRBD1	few	CASSVQGVNTEAFF	TGTGCCAGCAGCGTCCAGGGGGTGAACACTGAAGCTTTCTTT
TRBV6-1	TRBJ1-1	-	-	CASTQGVHTEAFF	TGTGCCAGCACACAGGGTGTGCACACTGAAGCTTTCTTT